The T cell receptor (beta chain) described here comes from a study of regulatory T cells in long-lasting Graves disease. Findings and caveats of the study: Favoring TRBV28, TRBJ1-2 and TRBJ2-5 was a feature seen in persistent disease.

Ten or more counts support this clonotype. Its matching antigen is unknown. Trimming removed 1 base from V and 6 bases from J; junction bases left unmatched: 2. The CDR3 consists of 13 residues. CDR1 is KGHSH and CDR2 is LQKENI in the germline V gene. Arm-PCR of CDR3 regions and iRepertoire HTBI primers were the basis on which TCR beta libraries were built. Original processing methods: Throughout the samples, researchers identified 60 to 70 TRBV and some 14 TRBJ segments. TCRdb re-called the multiplex PCR reads through MiXCR, storing one row per CDR3 protein. These V and J calls derive from TCRdb rather than the authors' analysis. The table lists 250,000 to 300,000 distinct CDR3 sequences, about 20% of them singletons, with about 14% in the top ten. Time point noted: newly diagnosed GD, antithyroid drugs for less than 3 months. PBMCs were the source of the RNA used for TCR sequencing. This sample also belongs to another study, concerning T cells in Graves' hyperthyroidism and ophthalmopathy. This second study notes: Disease duration under 2 months; hyperthyroidism patients were aged 18 to 65. Those patients with uncontrolled infection, other autoimmune disease, pregnancy or lactation were excluded.

This specimen consisted of peripheral blood mononuclear cells (PBMCs), obtained at new diagnosis, from a patient treated with antithyroid drugs. The gene calls are TRBV18 and TRBJ1-2; 7 nucleotides match TRBD1. The clonotype originates from a woman aged 25-40 years with Graves disease. Here the CDR3 reads CASSPQGANGYTF. The CDR3 DNA is TGTGCCAGCTCACCACAGGGGGCTAATGGCTACACCTTC.